Given below is one TCR beta chain in context. Its antigen remains unknown. The PCR had 60 Vbeta and 13 Jbeta primers. Using immunoSEQ multiplex PCR, the repertoire was profiled, and TCRdb retains in-frame clones only, with some absent. Altogether about 200,000 clones are present, 70% to 85% being singletons, with the ten largest covering 1.7%. The germline gives CDR1 SNHLY, CDR2 FYNNEI. V shed 5 bases and J 5 bases; nucleotides not matched to a gene: 8. This CDR3 contains 14 residues. The data are from a study of cytomegalovirus exposure and HLA in healthy donors. Overall study: An early data release held some 85 million unique TCRs from HLA-typed donors.

Notes on the study in general: Rare TCR sequences dominated, though some public TCRs recurred in many donors. Immune exposure information comprised only CMV serostatus.

The V call is TRBV2, the J call TRBJ1-1; 7 positions match TRBD1. The sample taken for sequencing was PBMCs. The receptor was isolated from a man in his fifties or sixties in good health and CMV-seronegative. The CDR3 is CASSQSGGKTEAFF. As DNA, the CDR3 is TGTGCCAGCAGTCAGTCAGGGGGTAAGACTGAAGCTTTCTTT.